These 14 T cell receptor beta chains were all obtained from the same sample, sequenced in a study of T cell repertoires in cytomegalovirus infection (dated by TCRdb to the late 2010s). Sequencing was performed on an Illumina HiSeq 1500. TCRdb reworked the public reads: Q25 trimming with fastp, MiXCR clone assembly, productive beta chains retained. Identical CDR3 proteins give one entry, which carries the most common genes and DNA. This sample gives fewer than 300,000 distinct CDR3 sequences in total; about 26% of them show up just once. Roughly 13% of the sample is held by the ten biggest clonotypes. Sequenced: PBMCs. The origin of the receptors is a human donor in good health (CMV status not recorded). Some clones in this sample may be carry-over from other donors' samples.

This clonotype has only a few counts. The gene calls are TRBV20-1 and TRBJ2-5; D possibly corresponds to TRBD2 (6 bases). In germline, CDR1 is DFQATT, CDR2 SNEGSKA (reference sequence). Between the trimmed V and J ends, which lost 6 bases and 5 bases, there was a span of 19 bases. The CDR3 consists of 14 residues. CDR3 nucleotides: TGCAGTGCGAGTCCCCCAACTAGCCGGGAGACCCAGTACTTC. This sequence encodes CSASPPTSRETQYF.

This clonotype was seen once. V is TRBV5-1 and J is TRBJ2-1; 9 positions match TRBD2. The ends lost 4 bases at V and 10 bases at J; junction bases unmatched: 15. CDR1 and CDR2 (germline): SGHRS, YFSETQ. This CDR3 comprises 16 residues. Written as DNA, the CDR3 is TGCGCCAGCAGCAAGACTAGCGGAACGGGCTACGGAGAGCAGTTCTTC. It specifies CASSKTSGTGYGEQFF. The full variable domain, its missing parts supplied by reference TRBV5-1 and TRBJ2-1, is KAGVTQTPRYLIKTRGQQVTLSCSPISGHRSVSWYQQTPGQGLQFLFEYFSETQRNKGNFPGRFSGRQFSNSRSEMNVSTLELGDSALYLCASSKTSGTGYGEQFFGPGTRLTVL.

The chain has TRBV29-1 and TRBJ2-2; TRBD2 agrees at 8 bases. Looked up from germline, CDR1 is SQVTM and CDR2 is ANQGSEA. CDR3 length equals 14 residues. Germline trimming cut 7 bases from V and 2 bases from J; bases unmatched to any gene: 6. The CDR3 bases are TGCAGCGCCACGGGAGGGTCCAACACCGGGGAGCTGTTTTTT. The encoded protein is CSATGGSNTGELFF.

The chain couples TRBV24-1 to TRBJ1-1; D possibly corresponds to TRBD1 (5 bases). Trimming removed 5 bases at V and 0 bases at J, with 15 bases between. CDR1 and CDR2 from the germline V gene are KGHDR and SFDVKD. The CDR3 is 16 residues long. CDR3 sequence reads: CATSGSSGTMNTEAFF. The CDR3 DNA follows: TGTGCCACCAGTGGTTCTTCAGGGACCATGAACACTGAAGCTTTCTTT.

This chain uses TRBV29-1 with TRBJ2-3; 9 positions match TRBD2. The CDR3 runs 14 residues. Per the germline V gene, CDR1 is SQVTM and CDR2 is ANQGSEA. After removal of 7 bases from V and 4 bases from J, the junction contained 9 bases not matched to a gene. CDR3 in amino acids: CSGTQRGAADTQYF. In DNA, the CDR3 is TGCAGCGGGACCCAGCGGGGGGCCGCAGATACGCAGTATTTT.

The CDR3 sequence is CASSLVQGRDTQYF. The DNA for the CDR3 is TGTGCCAGCAGTTTAGTCCAGGGAAGAGATACGCAGTATTTT. This chain connects TRBV12-3 or TRBV12-4 to TRBJ2-3; possibly TRBD1 for D (5 bases). The CDR3 is made up of 14 amino acids. The V and J ends lost 1 base and 5 bases respectively, with 10 bases between them.

The table lists this clonotype with many counts. The gene calls are TRBV7-2 and TRBJ2-1, with 13 bases fitting TRBD2. CDR3 size: 17 residues. Germline CDR1 is SGHTA and CDR2 is FQGNSA. V shed 6 bases and J 8 bases; nucleotides not matched to a gene: 13. The CDR3 spells CASSYRRLAGGRDEQFF. The CDR3 nucleotides are TGTGCCAGCAGTTATAGAAGACTAGCGGGGGGCCGGGATGAGCAGTTCTTC.

This clonotype was seen many times. The rearrangement joins TRBV5-6 to TRBJ2-1, with TRBD2 matching 7 bases. Looked up from germline, CDR1 is SGHDT and CDR2 is YYEEEE. V dropped 1 base and J dropped 5; count of bases not matched to a gene: 6. The CDR3 consists of 15 residues. CDR3 residues: CASSLWAGENNEQFF. The CDR3 region has the DNA TGTGCCAGCAGCTTGTGGGCGGGAGAAAACAATGAGCAGTTCTTC.

This clonotype showed up just a few times. J is TRBJ1-4 and V is TRBV14; no definite D call. Trimming cost V 1 base and J 5 bases, with 5 bases left between them. CDR1 and CDR2 (germline): SGHDN, FVKESK. The CDR3 consists of 13 residues. The CDR3 nucleotides are TGTGCCAGCAGCCAAGTGGGGAATGAAAAACTGTTTTTT. This gives the protein CASSQVGNEKLFF.

The V and J genes are TRBV5-1 and TRBJ1-5; a weak D match, TRBD1 (5 bases). The CDR3 loop spans 14 amino acids. Trimming removed 5 bases at V and 0 bases at J, with 9 bases between. Germline V gene data show CDR1 as SGHRS and CDR2 as YFSETQ. CDR3: CASRPDSSNQPQHF. CDR3 in DNA: TGCGCCAGCAGACCTGACAGTAGCAATCAGCCCCAGCATTTT.

The chain carries TRBV6-2 or TRBV6-3 and TRBJ2-7, with 9 bases aligning to TRBD2. This CDR3 is 13 amino acids long. Germline CDR1 reads MNHEY; CDR2 reads SVGEGT. V dropped 5 bases and J dropped 3; count of bases not matched to a gene: 2. CDR3 sequence reads: CASSRGRDYEQYF. CDR3 nucleotide sequence: TGTGCCAGCAGTCGCGGGAGGGACTACGAGCAGTACTTC.

The chain links TRBV7-2 to TRBJ2-7; unclear D gene. The V gene lost 2 bases and the J gene lost 6 bases, with 14 bases spanning the gap. From germline, CDR1 is SGHTA and CDR2 FQGNSA. The CDR3 totals 14 residues. CDR3 region: CASSLISRASEQYF. CDR3 DNA sequence: TGTGCCAGCAGCTTAATTAGTCGGGCCTCCGAGCAGTACTTC.

This clonotype has ten or more counts. The V call is TRBV7-2, the J call TRBJ2-3; the D is unclear. V lost 8 bases and J 3 bases, leaving 15 bases between the germline ends. Germline assignment: CDR1 SGHTA and CDR2 FQGNSA. The CDR3 is made up of 14 amino acids. In nucleotides, the CDR3 is TGTGCCAGCCAAACGGGCCCTAGAACAGATACGCAGTATTTT. This gives the protein CASQTGPRTDTQYF. Together with reference TRBV7-2 and TRBJ2-3, the CDR3 gives the full variable domain: GAGVSQSPSNKVTEKGKDVELRCDPISGHTALYWYRQSLGQGLEFLIYFQGNSAPDKSGLPSDRFSAERTGGSVSTLTIQRTQQEDSAVYLCASQTGPRTDTQYFGPGTRLTVL.

This sequence joins TRBV20-1 and TRBJ1-3; no clear D. Germline CDR1 and CDR2: DFQATT and SNEGSKA (reference sequence). CDR3 length: 13 residues. Trimming took 3 bases from V and 0 from J, leaving 6 bases between them. The CDR3 spells CSASRGSGNTIYF. In nucleotides, the CDR3 is TGCAGTGCTAGCCGGGGCTCTGGAAACACCATATATTTT.